Listed below are T cell receptor beta chains from one sample, sequenced in a study of identical twins. TCRdb redid the calling of the 5' RACE reads with MiXCR, one entry per CDR3 protein. The sample records 240,000 or so distinct CDR3 sequences, around 6.6% being singletons. The sample was also reused in another study, on yellow fever vaccine responses in identical twins.

The specimen was memory (CD45RO+) T cells sorted from blood. Source of these receptors: a young woman in good health. Both conserved end residues are part of each CDR3. Fields, in order: clone size, V gene, D gene, J gene, CDR3 DNA, CDR3 protein. A D gene is named only where the DNA matches it firmly. Expanded clones are given a class, and other clones once, few, many or no size at all.

>few|TRBV5-1|TRBD2|TRBJ2-2
TGCGCCAGCAGTAGCACCCTAGCGGGAGGTAACACCGGGGAGCTGTTTTTT
CASSSTLAGGNTGELFF
>few|TRBV15|NA|TRBJ1-2
TGTGCCACCAGCAGAGATCGTGTCTATGGCTACACCTTC
CATSRDRVYGYTF
>many|TRBV6-1|NA|TRBJ1-2
TGTGCCAGCAGTCCTCAGGGTGGCGCGGAGGGCTACACCTTC
CASSPQGGAEGYTF
>NA|TRBV5-6|NA|TRBJ2-2
TGTGCCAGCAGCTTGTTTGGCCCATCAACCGGGGAGCTGTTTTTT
CASSLFGPSTGELFF
>many|TRBV5-1|NA|TRBJ1-4
TGCGCCAGCAGCTTGGGATCACCTGCAACTAATGAAAAACTGTTTTTT
CASSLGSPATNEKLFF
>many|TRBV5-1|NA|TRBJ2-2
TGCGCCAGCAGCTTGGGGCAGTCAAACACCGGGGAGCTGTTTTTT
CASSLGQSNTGELFF
>few|TRBV28|NA|TRBJ1-2
TGTGCCAGCAGAGTTGGACAGCTAGGCTACACCTTC
CASRVGQLGYTF
>few|TRBV5-6|NA|TRBJ2-7
TGTGCCAGCAGTATCTCGTTAGGATACCGAGCCTACGAGCAGTACTTC
CASSISLGYRAYEQYF
>many|TRBV28|TRBD2|TRBJ2-1
TGTGCCAGCAGGCTAGCGGGCGGAAGTATGAATGAGCAGTTCTTC
CASRLAGGSMNEQFF
>NA|TRBV12-3/TRBV12-4|NA|TRBJ2-5
TGTGCCAGCAGCTCGGAGGGCCTCGGGCGAGAGACCCAGTACTTC
CASSSEGLGRETQYF
>few|TRBV6-4|NA|TRBJ2-3
TGTGCCAGCAGTGACTCAGTTGGGACAGATACGCAGTATTTT
CASSDSVGTDTQYF
>many|TRBV28|NA|TRBJ1-1
TGTGCCAGCAGTTTCCCCCCGGGGGGGAACACTGAAGCTTTCTTT
CASSFPPGGNTEAFF
>many|TRBV29-1|TRBD2|TRBJ2-1
TGCAGCGTAGCGGGACTAGCGGGAGGGCCGGAAACCTACAATGAGCAGTTCTTC
CSVAGLAGGPETYNEQFF
>NA|TRBV28|TRBD2|TRBJ2-1
TGTGCCAGCAGTGCGACTAGCGGGAACTACAATGAGCAGTTCTTC
CASSATSGNYNEQFF
>NA|TRBV24-1|TRBD1|TRBJ2-2
TGTGCCACCCGGACAGGGAGTGCCGGGGAGCTGTTTTTT
CATRTGSAGELFF
>NA|TRBV9|NA|TRBJ2-3
TGTGCCAGCAGCGCCCCCAACACAGATACGCAGTATTTT
CASSAPNTDTQYF
>few|TRBV9|NA|TRBJ2-2
TGTGCCAGCAGCCCCAGGCTGGGCGGGGCCACCGGGGAGCTGTTTTTT
CASSPRLGGATGELFF
>few|TRBV14|TRBD1|TRBJ2-6
TGTGCCCGAAACGGACAGGGGGCGGAATCTGGGGCCAACGTCCTGACTTTC
CARNGQGAESGANVLTF
>many|TRBV4-1|NA|TRBJ2-3
TGCGCCAGCAGCCAAGACTCGTGGAGCGGGCCAACAGATACGCAGTATTTT
CASSQDSWSGPTDTQYF
>few|TRBV12-3/TRBV12-4|TRBD2|TRBJ2-1
TGTGCCAGCAGTTTAGGAATAGCGGGAGTAGATGAGCAGTTCTTC
CASSLGIAGVDEQFF
>few|TRBV28|NA|TRBJ1-5
TGTGCCAGCAGTTGGGACCCGGGTACGACTAGCAATCAGCCCCAGCATTTT
CASSWDPGTTSNQPQHF
>NA|TRBV28|TRBD2|TRBJ2-7
TGTGCCAGCAGTACCTCTAGCGGCGAATCCTACGAGCAGTACTTC
CASSTSSGESYEQYF
>many|TRBV24-1|NA|TRBJ2-5
TGTGCCACCAGTGTATCTGCGACCCTACAAGAGACCCAGTACTTC
CATSVSATLQETQYF
>NA|TRBV7-8|NA|TRBJ2-5
TGTGCCAGCGGATCCTTAGAGACCCAGTACTTC
CASGSLETQYF
>NA|TRBV11-3|TRBD1|TRBJ2-3
TGTGCCAGCAGCTCACCGCCGGGACAGCAAACAGATACGCAGTATTTT
CASSSPPGQQTDTQYF
>few|TRBV7-6|TRBD1|TRBJ2-5
TGTGCCAGCAGCCCCGGACAGGGAGGCGGAGAGACCCAGTACTTC
CASSPGQGGGETQYF
>many|TRBV27|NA|TRBJ1-1
TGTGCCAGCAGTTGGTTACCCCCGAGGGAAGCTTTCTTT
CASSWLPPREAFF
>NA|TRBV20-1|NA|TRBJ1-5
TGCAGTGCAGTGACAGGCGGTTATAGCAATCAGCCCCAGCATTTT
CSAVTGGYSNQPQHF